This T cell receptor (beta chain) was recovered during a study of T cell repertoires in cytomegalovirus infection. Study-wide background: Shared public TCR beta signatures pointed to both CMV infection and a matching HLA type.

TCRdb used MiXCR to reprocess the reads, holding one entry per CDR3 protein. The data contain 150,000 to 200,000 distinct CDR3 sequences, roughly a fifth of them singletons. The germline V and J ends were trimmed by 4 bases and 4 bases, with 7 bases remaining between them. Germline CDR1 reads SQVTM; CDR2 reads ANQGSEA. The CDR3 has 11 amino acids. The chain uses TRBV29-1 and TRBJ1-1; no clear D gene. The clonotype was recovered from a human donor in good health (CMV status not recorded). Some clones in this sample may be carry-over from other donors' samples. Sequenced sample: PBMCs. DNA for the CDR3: TGCAGCGTTGGGGAGGCCACTGAAGCTTTCTTT. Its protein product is CSVGEATEAFF.